The clone carrying this T cell receptor beta chain was recorded only once. The antigen is unknown. Likely unrecorded immune exposures existed in these nominally healthy donors. The data stem from a study of cytomegalovirus exposure and HLA in healthy donors. Broader study findings: A reported reduction in N-insertions relative to the 666-donor mean was seen in an Asian-associated ancestry cluster in a later analysis. In most subjects, TCR beta sequences reportedly gave accurate predictions of HLA-A and HLA-B alleles.

J lost 0 bases, V lost 2 bases, and 2 bases had no gene match. Germline V gene sequence: CDR1 LGHNT, CDR2 FRNRAP. This CDR3 comprises 17 residues. PCR was performed using 60 Vbeta and 13 Jbeta primers. Sequenced by immunoSEQ multiplex PCR; TCRdb stores in-frame clones only, minus some. The sample comprises 210,000 or so clones, approximately 83% of which are singletons, and roughly 1.3% rests with the top ten. The chain has TRBV12-5 and TRBJ2-1; 12 positions agree with TRBD2. The sequence came from a girl aged 10 to 17 in good health and CMV-seronegative. What was sequenced was PBMCs. The CDR3 bases are TGTGCTAGTGGTTTGAGACTAGCGGGAGCCTCCTACAATGAGCAGTTCTTC. Protein product: CASGLRLAGASYNEQFF.